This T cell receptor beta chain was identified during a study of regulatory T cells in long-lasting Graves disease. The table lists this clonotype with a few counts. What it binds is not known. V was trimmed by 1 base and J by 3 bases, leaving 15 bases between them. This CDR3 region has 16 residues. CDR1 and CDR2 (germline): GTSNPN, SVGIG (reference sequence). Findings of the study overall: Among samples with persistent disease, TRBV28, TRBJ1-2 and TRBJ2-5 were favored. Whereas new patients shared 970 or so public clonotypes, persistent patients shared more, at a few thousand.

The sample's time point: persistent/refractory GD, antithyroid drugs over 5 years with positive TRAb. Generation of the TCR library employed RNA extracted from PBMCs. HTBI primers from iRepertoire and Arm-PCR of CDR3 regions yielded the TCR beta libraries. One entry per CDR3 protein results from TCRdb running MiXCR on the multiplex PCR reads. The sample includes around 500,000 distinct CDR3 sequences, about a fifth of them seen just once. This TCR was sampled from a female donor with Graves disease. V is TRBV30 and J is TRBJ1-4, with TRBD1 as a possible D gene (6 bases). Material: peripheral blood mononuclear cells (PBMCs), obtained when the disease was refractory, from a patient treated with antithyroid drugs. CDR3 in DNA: TGTGCCTGGAGTGAACCCAGGGGCATGGCTAATGAAAAACTGTTTTTT. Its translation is CAWSEPRGMANEKLFF.